The subject of this entry is one T cell receptor (beta chain). These data come from a study of T cells in tumors after PD-1 blockade. Method: immunoSEQ multiplex PCR; TCRdb's copy keeps in-frame clones and lacks some. The data show about 20,000 clones, roughly 78% seen once. CDR3 length equals 17 residues. Deletions cut 4 bases from V and 5 bases from J, with 26 bases between. Germline CDR1 is GTSNPN and CDR2 is SVGIG (reference sequence). The sample was PBMCs, taken before anti-PD-1 treatment. This clonotype originated in a human donor with basal cell carcinoma. This sequence joins TRBV30 and TRBJ1-1; D is perhaps TRBD1 (5 bases). The CDR3 loop reads CAWILTVVGGFGTEAFF. DNA for the CDR3: TGTGCCTGGATCTTAACGGTTGTCGGGGGTTTCGGGACTGAAGCTTTCTTT.